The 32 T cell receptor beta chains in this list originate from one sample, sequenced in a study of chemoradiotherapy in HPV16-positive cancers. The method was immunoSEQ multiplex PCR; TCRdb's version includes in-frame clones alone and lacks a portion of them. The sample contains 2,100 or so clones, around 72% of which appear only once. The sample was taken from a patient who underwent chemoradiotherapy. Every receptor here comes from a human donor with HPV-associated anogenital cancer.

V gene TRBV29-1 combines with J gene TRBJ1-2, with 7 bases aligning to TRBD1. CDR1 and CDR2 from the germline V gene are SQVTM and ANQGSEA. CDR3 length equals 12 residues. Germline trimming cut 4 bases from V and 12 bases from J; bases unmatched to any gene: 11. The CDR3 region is CSVGRDSQVHTF. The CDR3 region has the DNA TGCAGCGTTGGTAGGGACAGCCAAGTACACACCTTC.

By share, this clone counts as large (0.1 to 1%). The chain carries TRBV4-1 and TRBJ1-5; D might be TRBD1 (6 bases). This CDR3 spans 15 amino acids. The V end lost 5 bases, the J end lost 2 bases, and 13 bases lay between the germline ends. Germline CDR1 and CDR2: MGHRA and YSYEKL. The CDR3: CASSSWDTGNQPQHF. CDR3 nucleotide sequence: TGCGCCAGCAGCTCCTGGGACACTGGCAATCAGCCCCAGCATTTT.

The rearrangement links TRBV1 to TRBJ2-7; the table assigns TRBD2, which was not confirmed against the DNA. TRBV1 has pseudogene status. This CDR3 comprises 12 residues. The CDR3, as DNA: TGCACCACGAGCATAGCGATTCACGAGCAGTACTTC. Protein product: CTTSIAIHEQYF.

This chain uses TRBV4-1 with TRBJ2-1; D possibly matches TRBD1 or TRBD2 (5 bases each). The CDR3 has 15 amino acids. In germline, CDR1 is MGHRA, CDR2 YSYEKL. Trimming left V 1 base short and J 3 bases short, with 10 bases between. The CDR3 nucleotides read TGCGCCAGCAGCCAAGCGAGGGGTTTCTACAATGAGCAGTTCTTC. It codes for CASSQARGFYNEQFF.

The chain's CDR3 is CASSRGGAGNEQFF. The CDR3 nucleotides read TGTGCCAGCAGTAGAGGGGGCGCGGGCAATGAGCAGTTCTTC. The chain couples TRBV6-1 to TRBJ2-1; 7 nucleotides line up with TRBD1. Unmatched junction bases numbered 7, after V lost 5 bases and J lost 6 bases. The germline CDR1 and CDR2 sequences are MNHNS and SASEGT. The CDR3 spans 14 residues.

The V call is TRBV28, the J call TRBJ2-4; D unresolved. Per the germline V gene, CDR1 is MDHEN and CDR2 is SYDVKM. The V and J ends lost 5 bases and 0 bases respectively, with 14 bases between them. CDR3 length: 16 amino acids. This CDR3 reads CASSPGRNLAKNIQYF. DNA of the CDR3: TGTGCCAGCAGTCCAGGACGGAACCTAGCCAAAAACATTCAGTACTTC.

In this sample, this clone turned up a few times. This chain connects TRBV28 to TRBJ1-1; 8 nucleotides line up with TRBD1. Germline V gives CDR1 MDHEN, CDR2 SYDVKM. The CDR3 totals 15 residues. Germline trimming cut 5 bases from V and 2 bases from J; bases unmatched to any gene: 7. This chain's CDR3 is CASSPHGTGNTEAFF. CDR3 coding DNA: TGTGCCAGCAGTCCCCACGGGACAGGAAACACTGAAGCTTTCTTT.

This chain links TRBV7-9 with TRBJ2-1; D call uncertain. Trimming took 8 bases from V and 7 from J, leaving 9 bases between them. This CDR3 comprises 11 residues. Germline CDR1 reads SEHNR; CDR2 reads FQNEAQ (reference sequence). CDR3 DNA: TGTGCCAGCCGGCAGCTGAATGAGCAGTTCTTC. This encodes CASRQLNEQFF.

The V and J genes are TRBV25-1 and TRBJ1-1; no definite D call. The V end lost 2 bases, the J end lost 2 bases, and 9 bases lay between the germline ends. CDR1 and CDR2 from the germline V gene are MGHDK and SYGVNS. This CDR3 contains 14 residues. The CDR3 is CASSENTLNTEAFF. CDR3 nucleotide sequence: TGTGCCAGCAGTGAAAACACCTTAAACACTGAAGCTTTCTTT. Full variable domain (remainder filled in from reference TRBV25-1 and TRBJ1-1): EADIYQTPRYLVIGTGKKITLECSQTMGHDKMYWYQQDPGMELHLIHYSYGVNSTEKGDLSSESTVSRIRTEHFPLTLESARPSHTSQYLCASSENTLNTEAFFGQGTRLTVV.

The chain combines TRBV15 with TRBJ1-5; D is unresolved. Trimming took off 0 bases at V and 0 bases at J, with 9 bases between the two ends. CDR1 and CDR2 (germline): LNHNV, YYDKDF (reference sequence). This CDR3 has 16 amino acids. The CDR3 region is CATSREAVYSNQPQHF. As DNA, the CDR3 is TGTGCCACCAGCAGAGAGGCAGTTTATAGCAATCAGCCCCAGCATTTT.

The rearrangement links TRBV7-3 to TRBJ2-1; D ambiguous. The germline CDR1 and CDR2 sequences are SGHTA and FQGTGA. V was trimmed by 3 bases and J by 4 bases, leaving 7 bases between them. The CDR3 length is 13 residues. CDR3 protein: CASSFGLYNEQFF. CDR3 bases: TGTGCCAGCAGCTTCGGCCTTTACAATGAGCAGTTCTTC.

In DNA, the CDR3 is TGTGCCAGCAGCACACGGGACAGACGGAGGGGTGACTATGGCTACACCTTC. It yields the protein CASSTRDRRRGDYGYTF. The chain is built from TRBV7-9 and TRBJ1-2; TRBD1 matches at 7 bases. The CDR3 spans 17 residues. Germline V lookup: CDR1 SEHNR, CDR2 FQNEAQ (reference sequence). Unmatched junction bases numbered 15, after V lost 5 bases and J lost 3 bases. Full variable domain (missing parts from reference TRBV7-9 and TRBJ1-2): DTGVSQNPRHKITKRGQNVTFRCDPISEHNRLYWYRQTLGQGPEFLTYFQNEAQLEKSRLLSDRFSAERPKGSFSTLEIQRTEQGDSAMYLCASSTRDRRRGDYGYTFGSGTRLTVV.

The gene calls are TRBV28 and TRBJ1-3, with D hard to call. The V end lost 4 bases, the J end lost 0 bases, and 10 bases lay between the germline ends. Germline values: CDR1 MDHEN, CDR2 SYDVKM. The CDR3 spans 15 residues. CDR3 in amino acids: CASSSASVSGNTIYF. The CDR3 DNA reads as TGTGCCAGCAGTTCAGCTTCCGTCTCTGGAAACACCATATATTTT.

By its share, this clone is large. In DNA form, the CDR3 reads TGTGCCAGCAGCACCAGGATGGATACGCAGTATTTT. Its translation is CASSTRMDTQYF. This chain connects TRBV11-1 to TRBJ2-3; D not certain. The CDR3 loop spans 12 amino acids. Trimming left V 5 bases short and J 6 bases short, with 9 bases between. CDR1 and CDR2 (germline): SGHAT, FQDESV (reference sequence).

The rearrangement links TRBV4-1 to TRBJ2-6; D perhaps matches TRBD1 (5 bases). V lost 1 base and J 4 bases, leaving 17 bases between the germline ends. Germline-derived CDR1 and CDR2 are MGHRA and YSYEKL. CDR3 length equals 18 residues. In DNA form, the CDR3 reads TGCGCCAGCAGCCAAGTGGACATGGGCATGACCGGGGCCAACGTCCTGACTTTC. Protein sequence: CASSQVDMGMTGANVLTF.

In DNA, the CDR3 is TGCGCCAGCAGCGCGGACAGGGGCGCTTTATTCTACGAGCAGTACTTC. Amino acid sequence: CASSADRGALFYEQYF. V is TRBV5-1 and J is TRBJ2-7, with 9 positions matching TRBD1. CDR3 length equals 16 residues. V gave up 4 bases and J gave up 3 bases; unmatched junction bases: 11. Germline loops: CDR1 SGHRS, CDR2 YFSETQ.

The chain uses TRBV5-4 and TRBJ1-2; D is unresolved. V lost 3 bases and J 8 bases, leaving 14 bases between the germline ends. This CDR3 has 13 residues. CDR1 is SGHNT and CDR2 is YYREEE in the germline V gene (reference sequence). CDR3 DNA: TGTGCCAGCAGCTCCGGGCCAGTCCTGGGCTACACCTTC. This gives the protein CASSSGPVLGYTF.

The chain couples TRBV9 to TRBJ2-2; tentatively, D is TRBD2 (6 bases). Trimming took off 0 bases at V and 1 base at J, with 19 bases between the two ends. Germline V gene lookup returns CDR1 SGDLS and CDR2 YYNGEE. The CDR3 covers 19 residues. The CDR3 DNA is TGTGCCAGCAGCGTAGTCCCTTCGGGGGATGGAGGGAACACCGGGGAGCTGTTTTTT. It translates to CASSVVPSGDGGNTGELFF.

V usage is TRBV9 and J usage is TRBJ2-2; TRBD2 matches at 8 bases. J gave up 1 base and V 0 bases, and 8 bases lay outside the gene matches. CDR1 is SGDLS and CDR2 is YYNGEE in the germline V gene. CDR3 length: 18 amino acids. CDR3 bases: TGTGCCAGCAGCGTAGTTCCAGCGGGGGCCAAGAACACCGGGGAGCTGTTTTTT. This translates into CASSVVPAGAKNTGELFF.

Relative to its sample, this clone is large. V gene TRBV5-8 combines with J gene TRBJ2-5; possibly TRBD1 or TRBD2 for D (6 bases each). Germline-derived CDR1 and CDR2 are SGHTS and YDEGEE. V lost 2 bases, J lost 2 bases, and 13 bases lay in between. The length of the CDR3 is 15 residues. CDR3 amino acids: CASSLEGGSQETQYF. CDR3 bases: TGTGCCAGCAGCTTAGAGGGGGGTTCGCAAGAGACCCAGTACTTC.

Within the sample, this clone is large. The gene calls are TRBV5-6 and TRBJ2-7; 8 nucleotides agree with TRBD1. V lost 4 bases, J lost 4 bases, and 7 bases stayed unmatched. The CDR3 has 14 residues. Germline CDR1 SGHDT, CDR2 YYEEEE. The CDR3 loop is CASSEDRAVYEQYF. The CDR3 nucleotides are TGTGCCAGCAGCGAGGACAGGGCCGTGTACGAGCAGTACTTC.

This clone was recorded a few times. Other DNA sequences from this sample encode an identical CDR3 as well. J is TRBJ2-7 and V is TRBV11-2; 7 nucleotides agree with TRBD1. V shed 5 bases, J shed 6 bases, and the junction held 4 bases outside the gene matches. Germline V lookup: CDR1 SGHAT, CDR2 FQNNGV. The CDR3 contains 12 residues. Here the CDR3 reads CASSLRTGEQYF. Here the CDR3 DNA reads TGTGCCAGCAGCCTCCGGACAGGCGAGCAGTACTTC. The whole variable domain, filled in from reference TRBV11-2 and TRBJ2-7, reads EAGVAQSPRYKIIEKRQSVAFWCNPISGHATLYWYQQILGQGPKLLIQFQNNGVVDDSQLPKDRFSAERLKGVDSTLKIQPAKLEDSAVYLCASSLRTGEQYFGPGTRLTVT.

As DNA, the CDR3 is TGTGCCAGCAGCTTAGCCAGGGAAGCAGATACGCAGTATTTT. Translating gives CASSLAREADTQYF. This chain connects TRBV7-3 to TRBJ2-3; D possibly corresponds to TRBD1 (5 bases). The CDR3 is 14 amino acids. Per the germline V gene, CDR1 is SGHTA and CDR2 is FQGTGA. V dropped 2 bases and J dropped 4 bases, with 10 bases sitting between them.

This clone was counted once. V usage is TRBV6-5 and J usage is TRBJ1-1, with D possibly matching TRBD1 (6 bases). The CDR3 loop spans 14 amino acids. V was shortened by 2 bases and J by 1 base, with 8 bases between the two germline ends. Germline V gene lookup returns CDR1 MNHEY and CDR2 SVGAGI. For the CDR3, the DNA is TGTGCCAGCAGTTACGGGGGCGGGAACACTGAAGCTTTCTTT. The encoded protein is CASSYGGGNTEAFF.

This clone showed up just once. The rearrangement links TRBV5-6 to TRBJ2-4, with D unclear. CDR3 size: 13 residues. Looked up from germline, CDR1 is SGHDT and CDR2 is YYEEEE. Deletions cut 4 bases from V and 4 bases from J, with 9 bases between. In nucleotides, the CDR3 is TGTGCCAGCAGCGGATGGCAGAAAAACATTCAGTACTTC. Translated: CASSGWQKNIQYF. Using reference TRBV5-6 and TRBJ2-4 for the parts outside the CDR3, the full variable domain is DAGVTQSPTHLIKTRGQQVTLRCSPKSGHDTVSWYQQALGQGPQFIFQYYEEEERQRGNFPDRFSGHQFPNYSSELNVNALLLGDSALYLCASSGWQKNIQYFGAGTRLSVL.

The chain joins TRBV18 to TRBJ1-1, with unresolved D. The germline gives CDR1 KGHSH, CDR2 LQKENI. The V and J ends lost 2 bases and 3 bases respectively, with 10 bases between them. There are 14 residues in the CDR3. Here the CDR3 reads CASSPGGGDTEAFF. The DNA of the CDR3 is TGTGCCAGCTCACCAGGAGGTGGGGACACTGAAGCTTTCTTT.

CDR3 in amino acids: CASSPGTAKETQYF. The DNA of the CDR3 is TGTGCCAGCAGCCCCGGGACAGCTAAAGAGACCCAGTACTTC. The chain uses TRBV6-6 and TRBJ2-5; 7 nucleotides line up with TRBD1. CDR3 length: 14 amino acids. With V trimmed by 6 bases and J by 3 bases, 7 bases remained unmatched. The V gene's germline CDR1 is MNHNY and CDR2 SVGAGI (reference sequence).

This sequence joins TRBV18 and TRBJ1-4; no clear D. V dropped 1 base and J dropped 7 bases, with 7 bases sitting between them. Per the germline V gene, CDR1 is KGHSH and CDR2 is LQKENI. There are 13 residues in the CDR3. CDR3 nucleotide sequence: TGTGCCAGCTCACCACTTAGCGGTGAAAAACTGTTTTTT. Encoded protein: CASSPLSGEKLFF.

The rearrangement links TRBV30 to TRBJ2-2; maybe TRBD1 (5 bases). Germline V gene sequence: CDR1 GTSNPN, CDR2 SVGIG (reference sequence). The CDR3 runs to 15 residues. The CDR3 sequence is CARDRPGYDTGELFF. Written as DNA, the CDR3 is TGTGCTCGAGACCGGCCAGGGTACGACACCGGGGAGCTGTTTTTT.

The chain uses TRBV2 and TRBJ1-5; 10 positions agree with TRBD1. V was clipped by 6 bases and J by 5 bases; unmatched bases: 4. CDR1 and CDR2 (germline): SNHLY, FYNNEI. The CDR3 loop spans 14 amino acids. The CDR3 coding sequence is TGTGCCAGCAGGGGACAGGGGCCGTATCAGCCCCAGCATTTT. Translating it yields CASRGQGPYQPQHF.

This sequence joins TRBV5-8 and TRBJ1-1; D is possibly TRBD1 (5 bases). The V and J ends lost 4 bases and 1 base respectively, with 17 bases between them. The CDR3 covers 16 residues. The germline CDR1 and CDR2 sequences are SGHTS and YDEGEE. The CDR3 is CASSAAMGRKNTEAFF. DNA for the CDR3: TGTGCCAGCAGCGCGGCGATGGGACGGAAGAACACTGAAGCTTTCTTT.

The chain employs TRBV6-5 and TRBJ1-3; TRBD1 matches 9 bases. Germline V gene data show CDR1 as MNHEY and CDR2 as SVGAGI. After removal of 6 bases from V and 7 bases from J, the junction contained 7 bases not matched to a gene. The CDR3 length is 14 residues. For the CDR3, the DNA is TGTGCCAGCAGCCTTTTGGACAGGGGTAACACCATATATTTT. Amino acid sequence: CASSLLDRGNTIYF.